This TCR beta chain derives from a study of blood T cell repertoires in COVID-19 (dated by TCRdb to between 2020 and 2021). At the level of the whole study: Collaborator samples came from the United States, Italy and Spain and covered acute and convalescent phases of COVID-19. The material from the prospective study consisted of cDNA or gDNA derived from T cells, B-cell-depleted T cells, or PBMCs. Subjects who had been exposed to COVID-19, were actively infected with it, or had recovered from it provided the deeply sampled blood TCRbeta repertoires that made up the dataset. The repertoires were released in a freely available public database intended as a resource for research on the immune response to SARS-CoV-2. Samples came from the ongoing ImmuneRACE study (first 160 participants) plus 1,254 subjects from 6 global collaborators. Nearly every sample came with metadata listing a de-identified subject ID, COVID-19 status, age in years and sex. Where available, HLA class I and class II types were taken from metadata supplied by the sample provider and were not determined by assay-based typing.

The germline V gene encodes CDR1 SGHRS and CDR2 YFSETQ. Clipping removes 0 bases from V and 5 bases from J, with 3 as the unmatched junction base count. Including cysteine and phenylalanine, the CDR3 has 14 amino acids. Just the 42-base CDR3 DNA is kept, in frame starting at base 1. A note on this clone: Its target antigen remains unknown. Base qualities are not at hand, and no much larger clone is one base apart.

The immunoSEQ Assay, a bias-controlled multiplex PCR, was used to amplify TCRbeta CDR3 regions from genomic DNA. Per the authors' processing: The number of nucleated cells in each sample was estimated from the amplification of reference gene primers within the assay. Sequence reads were collapsed and filtered to measure the absolute abundance of every unique TCRbeta CDR3 rearrangement. For each sample, productive Simpson clonality was calculated as the square root of Simpson's diversity index across productive rearrangements. Here the immuneACCESS table is served through TCRdb, limited to in-frame sequences with V and J called. Missing clones are a known gap in these copies; in checked studies unresolved V genes cover under half, and the rest lacks a known reason. V, J and clone size are taken as reported in that table, and D and trimming were inferred from the DNA itself. The sample records some 46,000 clones, approximately 80% of which are singletons. The ten largest clones add up to less than 25% of the sample.

Collaborating institutions collected whole blood in K2EDTA tubes following their own protocols. For TCRbeta analysis, collaborators shipped samples in one of three forms: frozen whole blood, isolated PBMCs, or DNA extracted from either of those sample types. Broad study findings and their caveats: Clinical and demographic metadata were provided uncurated, with the amount varying by source and participant.

The receptor was derived from a woman aged 60-75 years with acute or convalescent COVID-19. The receptor chain draws on TRBV5-1 and TRBJ1-2; 8 central nucleotides agree with TRBD1. The specimen was peripheral blood. The DNA sequence is given as TGCGCCAGCAGCTTGGGGGACAGGAATTATGGCTACACCTTC. It translates to CASSLGDRNYGYTF.